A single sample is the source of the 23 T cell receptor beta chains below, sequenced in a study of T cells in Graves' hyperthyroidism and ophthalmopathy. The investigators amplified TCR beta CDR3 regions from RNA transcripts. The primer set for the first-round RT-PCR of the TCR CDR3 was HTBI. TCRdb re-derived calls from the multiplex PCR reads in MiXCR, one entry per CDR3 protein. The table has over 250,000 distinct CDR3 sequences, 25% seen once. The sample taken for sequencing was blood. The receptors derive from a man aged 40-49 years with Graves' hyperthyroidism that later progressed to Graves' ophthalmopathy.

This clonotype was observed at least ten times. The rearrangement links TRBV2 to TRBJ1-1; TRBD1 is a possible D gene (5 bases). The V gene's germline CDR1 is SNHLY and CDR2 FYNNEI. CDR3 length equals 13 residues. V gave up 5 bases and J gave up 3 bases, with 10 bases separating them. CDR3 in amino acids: CASSPGWDTEAFF. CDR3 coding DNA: TGTGCCAGCAGTCCAGGGTGGGACACTGAAGCTTTCTTT.

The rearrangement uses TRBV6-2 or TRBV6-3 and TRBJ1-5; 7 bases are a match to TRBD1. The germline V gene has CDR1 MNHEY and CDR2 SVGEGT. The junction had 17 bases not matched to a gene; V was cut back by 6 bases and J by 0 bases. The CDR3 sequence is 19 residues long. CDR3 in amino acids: CASSVAIPGQIYSNQPQHF. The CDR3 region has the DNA TGTGCCAGCAGCGTCGCCATTCCGGGACAGATTTATAGCAATCAGCCCCAGCATTTT.

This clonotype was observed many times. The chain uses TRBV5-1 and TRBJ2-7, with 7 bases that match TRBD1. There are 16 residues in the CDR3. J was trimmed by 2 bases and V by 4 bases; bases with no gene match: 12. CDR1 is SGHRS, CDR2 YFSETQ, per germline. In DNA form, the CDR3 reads TGCGCCAGCAGCCCCCGGACAGGAGCCTACACCTACGAGCAGTACTTC. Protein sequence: CASSPRTGAYTYEQYF.

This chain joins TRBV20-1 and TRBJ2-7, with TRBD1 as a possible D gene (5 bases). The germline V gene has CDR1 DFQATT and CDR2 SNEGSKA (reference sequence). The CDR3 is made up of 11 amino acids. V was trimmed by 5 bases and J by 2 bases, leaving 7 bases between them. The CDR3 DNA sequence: TGCAGTGCTCTGGACACCTACGAGCAGTACTTC. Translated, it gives CSALDTYEQYF.

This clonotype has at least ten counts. The CDR3 coding sequence is TGCAGTGCCAAGGACGGGAGTAACCAAGAGACCCAGTACTTC. This encodes CSAKDGSNQETQYF. The chain has TRBV20-1 and TRBJ2-5; D is perhaps TRBD2 (6 bases). The length of the CDR3 is 14 residues. Germline lookup yields CDR1 DFQATT and CDR2 SNEGSKA (reference sequence). V lost 6 bases to trimming and J lost 0 bases, with 14 bases between them.

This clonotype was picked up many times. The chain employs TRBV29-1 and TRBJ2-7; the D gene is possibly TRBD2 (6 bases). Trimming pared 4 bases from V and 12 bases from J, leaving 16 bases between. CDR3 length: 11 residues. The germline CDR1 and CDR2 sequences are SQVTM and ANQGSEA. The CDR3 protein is CSVGREERVYF. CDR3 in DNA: TGCAGCGTTGGGAGGGAGGAGAGGGTGTACTTC.

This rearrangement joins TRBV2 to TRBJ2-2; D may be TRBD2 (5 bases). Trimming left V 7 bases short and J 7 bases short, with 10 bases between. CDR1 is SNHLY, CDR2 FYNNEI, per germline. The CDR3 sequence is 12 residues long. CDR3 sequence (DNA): TGTGCCAGCATGAGGGCCATCGGGGAGCTGTTTTTT. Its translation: CASMRAIGELFF.

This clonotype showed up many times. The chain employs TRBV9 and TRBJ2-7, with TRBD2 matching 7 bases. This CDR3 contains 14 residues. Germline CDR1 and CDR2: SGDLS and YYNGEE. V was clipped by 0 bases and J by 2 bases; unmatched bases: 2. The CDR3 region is CASSVDGRTYEQYF. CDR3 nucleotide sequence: TGTGCCAGCAGCGTAGACGGGAGGACCTACGAGCAGTACTTC.

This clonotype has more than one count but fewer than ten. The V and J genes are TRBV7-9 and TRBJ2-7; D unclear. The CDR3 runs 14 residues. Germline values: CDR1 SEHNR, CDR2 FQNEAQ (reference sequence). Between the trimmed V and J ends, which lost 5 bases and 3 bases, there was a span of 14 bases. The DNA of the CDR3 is TGTGCCAGCAGCAAAGACGGGTCCCTCTACGAGCAGTACTTC. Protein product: CASSKDGSLYEQYF.

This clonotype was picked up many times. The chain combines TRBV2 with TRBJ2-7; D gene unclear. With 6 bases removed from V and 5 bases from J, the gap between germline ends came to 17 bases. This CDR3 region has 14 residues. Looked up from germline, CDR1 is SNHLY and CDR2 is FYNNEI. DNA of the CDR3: TGTGCCAGCAGAGCCGACGGAACCGTCCACGAGCAGTACTTC. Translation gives CASRADGTVHEQYF.

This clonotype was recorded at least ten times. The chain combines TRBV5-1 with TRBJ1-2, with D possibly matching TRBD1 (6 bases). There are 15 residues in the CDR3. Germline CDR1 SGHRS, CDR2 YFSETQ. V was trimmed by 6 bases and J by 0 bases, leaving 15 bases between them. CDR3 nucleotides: TGCGCCAGCACGGAGGGGGACATAACTAACTATGGCTACACCTTC. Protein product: CASTEGDITNYGYTF. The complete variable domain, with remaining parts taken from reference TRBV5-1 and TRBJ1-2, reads KAGVTQTPRYLIKTRGQQVTLSCSPISGHRSVSWYQQTPGQGLQFLFEYFSETQRNKGNFPGRFSGRQFSNSRSEMNVSTLELGDSALYLCASTEGDITNYGYTFGSGTRLTVV.

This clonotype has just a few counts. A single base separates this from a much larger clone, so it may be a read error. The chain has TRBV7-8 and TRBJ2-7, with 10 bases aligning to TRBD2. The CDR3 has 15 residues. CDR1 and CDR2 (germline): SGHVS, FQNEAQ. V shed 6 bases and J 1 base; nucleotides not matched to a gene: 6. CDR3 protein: CASSHLAGGSYEQYF. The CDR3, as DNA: TGTGCCAGCAGTCATTTAGCGGGAGGATCCTACGAGCAGTACTTC.

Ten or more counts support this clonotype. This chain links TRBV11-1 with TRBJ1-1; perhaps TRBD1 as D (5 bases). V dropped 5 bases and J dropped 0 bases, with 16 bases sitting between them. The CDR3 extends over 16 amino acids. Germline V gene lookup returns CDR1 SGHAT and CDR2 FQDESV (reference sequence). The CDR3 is CASSRMVGLMNTEAFF. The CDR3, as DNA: TGTGCCAGCAGCCGTATGGTGGGGCTAATGAACACTGAAGCTTTCTTT.

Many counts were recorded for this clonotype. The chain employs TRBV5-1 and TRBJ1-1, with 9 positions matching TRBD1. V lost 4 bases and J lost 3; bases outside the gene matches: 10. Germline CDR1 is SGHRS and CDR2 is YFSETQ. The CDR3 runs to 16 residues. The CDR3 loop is CASSPGQGILDTEAFF. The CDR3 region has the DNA TGCGCCAGCAGCCCCGGACAGGGGATTTTGGACACTGAAGCTTTCTTT.

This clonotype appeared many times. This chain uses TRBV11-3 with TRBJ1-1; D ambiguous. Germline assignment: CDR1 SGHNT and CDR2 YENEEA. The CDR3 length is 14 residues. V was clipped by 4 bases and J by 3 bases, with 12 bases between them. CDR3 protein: CASSSSGYDTEAFF. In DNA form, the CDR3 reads TGTGCCAGCAGCTCCAGTGGGTATGACACTGAAGCTTTCTTT.

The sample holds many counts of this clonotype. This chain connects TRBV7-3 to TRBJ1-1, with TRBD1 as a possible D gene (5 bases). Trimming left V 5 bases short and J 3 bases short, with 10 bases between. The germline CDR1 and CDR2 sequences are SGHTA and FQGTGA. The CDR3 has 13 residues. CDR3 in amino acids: CASSVQVDTEAFF. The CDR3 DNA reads TGTGCCAGCAGCGTACAGGTGGACACTGAAGCTTTCTTT.

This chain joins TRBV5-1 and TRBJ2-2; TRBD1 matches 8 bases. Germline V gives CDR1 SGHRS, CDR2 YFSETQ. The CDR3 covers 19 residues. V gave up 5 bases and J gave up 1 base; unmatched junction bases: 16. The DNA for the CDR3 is TGCGCCAGCAGAGTTCACCGACAGGGGAGTGACCAGAACACCGGGGAGCTGTTTTTT. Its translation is CASRVHRQGSDQNTGELFF.

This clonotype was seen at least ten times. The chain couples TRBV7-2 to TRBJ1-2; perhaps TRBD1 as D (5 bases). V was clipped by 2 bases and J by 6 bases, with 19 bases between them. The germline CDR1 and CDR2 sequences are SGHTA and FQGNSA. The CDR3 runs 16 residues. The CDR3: CASSLSVPPGSDGYTF. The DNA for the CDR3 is TGTGCCAGCAGCTTATCGGTTCCTCCAGGGTCCGATGGCTACACCTTC.

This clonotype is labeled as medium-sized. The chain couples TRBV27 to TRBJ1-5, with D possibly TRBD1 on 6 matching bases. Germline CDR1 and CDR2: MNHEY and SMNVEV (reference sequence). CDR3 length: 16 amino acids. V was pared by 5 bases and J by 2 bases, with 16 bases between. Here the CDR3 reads CASSPFNRDGNQPQHF. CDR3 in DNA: TGTGCCAGCAGTCCTTTTAACAGGGACGGCAATCAGCCCCAGCATTTT.

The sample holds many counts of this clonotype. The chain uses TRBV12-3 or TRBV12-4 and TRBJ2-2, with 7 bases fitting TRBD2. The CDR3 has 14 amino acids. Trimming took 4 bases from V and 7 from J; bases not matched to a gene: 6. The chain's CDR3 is CASSWSGTDGELFF. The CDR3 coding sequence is TGTGCCAGCAGTTGGAGCGGGACGGACGGGGAGCTGTTTTTT.

DNA of the CDR3: TGTGCCAGCAGACGGACAGGTGACAATCAGCCCCAGCATTTT. Protein sequence: CASRRTGDNQPQHF. The chain uses TRBV12-3 or TRBV12-4 and TRBJ1-5, with TRBD1 matching 7 bases. The CDR3 has 14 amino acids. Trimming cost V 6 bases and J 3 bases; bases outside gene matches: 5.

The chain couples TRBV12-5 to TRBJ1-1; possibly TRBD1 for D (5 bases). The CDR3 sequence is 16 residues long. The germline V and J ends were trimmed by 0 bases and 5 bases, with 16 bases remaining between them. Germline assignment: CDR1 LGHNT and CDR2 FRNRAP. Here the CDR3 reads CASGLVLGAGGTEAFF. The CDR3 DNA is TGTGCTAGTGGTTTGGTACTGGGAGCTGGGGGGACTGAAGCTTTCTTT.

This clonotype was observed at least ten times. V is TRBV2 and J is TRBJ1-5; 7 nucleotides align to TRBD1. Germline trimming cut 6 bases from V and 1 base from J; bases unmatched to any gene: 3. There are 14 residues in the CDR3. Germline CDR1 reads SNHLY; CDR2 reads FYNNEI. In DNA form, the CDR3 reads TGTGCCAGCAGGACGGGACAGAGCAATCAGCCCCAGCATTTT. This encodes CASRTGQSNQPQHF.